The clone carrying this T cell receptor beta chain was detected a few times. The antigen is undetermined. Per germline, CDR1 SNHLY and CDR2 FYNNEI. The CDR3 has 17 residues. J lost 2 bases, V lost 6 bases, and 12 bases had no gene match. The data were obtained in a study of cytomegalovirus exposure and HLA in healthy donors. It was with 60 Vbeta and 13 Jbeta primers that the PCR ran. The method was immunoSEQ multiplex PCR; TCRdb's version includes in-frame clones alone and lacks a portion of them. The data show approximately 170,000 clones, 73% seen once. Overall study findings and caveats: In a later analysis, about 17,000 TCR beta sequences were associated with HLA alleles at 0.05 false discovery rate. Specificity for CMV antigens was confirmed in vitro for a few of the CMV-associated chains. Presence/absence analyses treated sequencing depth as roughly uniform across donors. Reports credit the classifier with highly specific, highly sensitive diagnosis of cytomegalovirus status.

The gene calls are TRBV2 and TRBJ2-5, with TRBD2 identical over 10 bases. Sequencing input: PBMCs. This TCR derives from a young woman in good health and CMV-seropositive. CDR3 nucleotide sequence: TGTGCCAGCAGCCTCAGCCTAGCGGGGGTAGGGCAAGAGACCCAGTACTTC. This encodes CASSLSLAGVGQETQYF.